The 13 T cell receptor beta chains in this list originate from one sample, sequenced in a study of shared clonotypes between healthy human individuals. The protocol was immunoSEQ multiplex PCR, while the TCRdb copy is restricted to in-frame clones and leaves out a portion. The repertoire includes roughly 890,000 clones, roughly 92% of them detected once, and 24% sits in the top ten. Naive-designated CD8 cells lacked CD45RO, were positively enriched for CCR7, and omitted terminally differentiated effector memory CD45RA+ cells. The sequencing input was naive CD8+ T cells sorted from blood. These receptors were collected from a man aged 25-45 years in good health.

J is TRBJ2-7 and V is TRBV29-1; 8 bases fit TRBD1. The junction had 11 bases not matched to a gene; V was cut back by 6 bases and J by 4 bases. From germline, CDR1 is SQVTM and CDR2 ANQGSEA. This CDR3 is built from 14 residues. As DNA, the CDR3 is TGCAGCGTCAACGGACAGGGTAACGGTTACGAGCAGTACTTC. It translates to CSVNGQGNGYEQYF.

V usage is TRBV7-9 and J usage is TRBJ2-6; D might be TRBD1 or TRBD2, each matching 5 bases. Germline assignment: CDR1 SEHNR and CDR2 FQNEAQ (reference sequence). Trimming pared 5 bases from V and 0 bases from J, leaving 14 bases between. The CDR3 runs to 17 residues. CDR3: CASSPTRDLSGANVLTF. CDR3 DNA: TGTGCCAGCAGCCCTACCCGGGACCTCTCTGGGGCCAACGTCCTGACTTTC.

In nucleotides, the CDR3 is TGTGCCAGCATGGCGGTCTCCTACAATGAGCAGTTCTTC. Translated: CASMAVSYNEQFF. The chain links TRBV6-5 to TRBJ2-1; D ambiguous. V was trimmed by 7 bases and J by 0 bases, leaving 7 bases between them. The CDR3 has 13 residues. Looked up from germline, CDR1 is MNHEY and CDR2 is SVGAGI.

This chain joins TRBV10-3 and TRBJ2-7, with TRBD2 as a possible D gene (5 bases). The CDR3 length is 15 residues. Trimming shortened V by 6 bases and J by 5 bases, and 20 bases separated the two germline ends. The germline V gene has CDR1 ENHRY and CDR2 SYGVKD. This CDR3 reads CAIRDGLAPGHEQYF. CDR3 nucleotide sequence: TGTGCCATCAGGGACGGGCTAGCTCCGGGCCACGAGCAGTACTTC.

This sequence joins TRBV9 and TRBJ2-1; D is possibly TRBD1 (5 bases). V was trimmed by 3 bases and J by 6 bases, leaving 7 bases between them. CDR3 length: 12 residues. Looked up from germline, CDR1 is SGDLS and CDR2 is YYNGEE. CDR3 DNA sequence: TGTGCCAGCAGCGGTCAGGGCAATGAGCAGTTCTTC. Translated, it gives CASSGQGNEQFF.

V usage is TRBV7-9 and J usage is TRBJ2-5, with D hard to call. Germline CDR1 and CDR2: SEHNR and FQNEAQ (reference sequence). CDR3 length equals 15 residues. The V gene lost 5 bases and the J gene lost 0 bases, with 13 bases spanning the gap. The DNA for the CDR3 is TGTGCCAGCAGCCCACCTAGTGAGTACCAAGAGACCCAGTACTTC. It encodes CASSPPSEYQETQYF. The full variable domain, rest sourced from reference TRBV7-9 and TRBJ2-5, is DTGVSQNPRHKITKRGQNVTFRCDPISEHNRLYWYRQTLGQGPEFLTYFQNEAQLEKSRLLSDRFSAERPKGSFSTLEIQRTEQGDSAMYLCASSPPSEYQETQYFGPGTRLLVL.

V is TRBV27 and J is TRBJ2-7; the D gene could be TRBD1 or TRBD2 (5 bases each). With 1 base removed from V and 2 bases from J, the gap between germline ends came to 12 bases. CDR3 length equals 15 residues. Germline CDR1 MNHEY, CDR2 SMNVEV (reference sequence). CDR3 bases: TGTGCCAGCAGTTTATTTGGGACGGCAGCCTACGAGCAGTACTTC. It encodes CASSLFGTAAYEQYF.

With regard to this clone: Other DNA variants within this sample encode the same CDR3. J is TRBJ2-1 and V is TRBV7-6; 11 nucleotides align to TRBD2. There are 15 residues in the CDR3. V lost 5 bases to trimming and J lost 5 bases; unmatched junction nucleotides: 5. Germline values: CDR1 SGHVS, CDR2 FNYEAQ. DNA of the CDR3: TGTGCCAGCAGCCCCGGGACTAGCGGTAACAATGAGCAGTTCTTC. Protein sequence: CASSPGTSGNNEQFF.

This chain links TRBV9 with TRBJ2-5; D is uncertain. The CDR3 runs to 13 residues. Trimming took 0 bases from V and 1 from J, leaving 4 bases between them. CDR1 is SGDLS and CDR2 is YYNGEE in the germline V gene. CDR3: CASSVGTQETQYF. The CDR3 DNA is TGTGCCAGCAGCGTAGGGACCCAAGAGACCCAGTACTTC.

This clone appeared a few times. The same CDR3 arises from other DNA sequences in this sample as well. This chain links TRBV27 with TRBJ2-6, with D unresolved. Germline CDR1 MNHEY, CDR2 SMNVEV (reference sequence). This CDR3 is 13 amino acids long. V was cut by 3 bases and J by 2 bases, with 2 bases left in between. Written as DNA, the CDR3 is TGTGCCAGCAGTTTCCCTGGGGCCAACGTCCTGACTTTC. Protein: CASSFPGANVLTF.

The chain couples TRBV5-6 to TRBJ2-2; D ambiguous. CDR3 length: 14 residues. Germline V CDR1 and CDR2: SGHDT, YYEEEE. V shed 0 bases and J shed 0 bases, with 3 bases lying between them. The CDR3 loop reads CASSLGTNTGELFF. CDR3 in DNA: TGTGCCAGCAGCTTGGGAACGAACACCGGGGAGCTGTTTTTT.

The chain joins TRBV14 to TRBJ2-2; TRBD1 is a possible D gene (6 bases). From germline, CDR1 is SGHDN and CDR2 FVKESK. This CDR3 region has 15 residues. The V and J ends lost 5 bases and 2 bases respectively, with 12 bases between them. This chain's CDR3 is CASSTQGFNTGELFF. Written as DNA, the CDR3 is TGTGCCAGCAGCACACAGGGATTTAACACCGGGGAGCTGTTTTTT.

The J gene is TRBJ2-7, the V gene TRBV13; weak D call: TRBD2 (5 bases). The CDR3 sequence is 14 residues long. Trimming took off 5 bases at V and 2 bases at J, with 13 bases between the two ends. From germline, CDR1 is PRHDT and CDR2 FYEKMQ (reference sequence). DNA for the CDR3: TGTGCCAGCAGCGCCCCTAGGAGGCCCTACGAGCAGTACTTC. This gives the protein CASSAPRRPYEQYF. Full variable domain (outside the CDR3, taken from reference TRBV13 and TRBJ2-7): AAGVIQSPRHLIKEKRETATLKCYPIPRHDTVYWYQQGPGQDPQFLISFYEKMQSDKGSIPDRFSAQQFSDYHSELNMSSLELGDSALYFCASSAPRRPYEQYFGPGTRLTVT.